This paragraph covers one T cell receptor (beta chain) sequence. Original methodology: Amplification with reference gene primers provided the estimates of nucleated cell counts. Clones were read by immunoSEQ multiplex PCR, and TCRdb kept only the in-frame ones, dropping some. Clonal size and the V and J genes are those of that table, whereas D and trimming came from the DNA. The sample includes more than 200,000 clones, nearly 90% of them seen just once. This specimen belongs to a study of blood T cell repertoires in COVID-19. The wider study: Spain, Italy and the United States supplied samples that represented acute and convalescent COVID-19.

V gave up 4 bases and J gave up 4 bases, with 10 bases separating them. The CDR3 contains 13 residues. Germline lookup yields CDR1 MRHNA and CDR2 SNTAGT. Clinical history as reported by participants underpinned cohort assignment. The sequence was obtained from a woman in her thirties with acute COVID-19. Sequencing was performed on PBMCs or T cells enriched from blood (not recorded which). The chain couples TRBV6-4 to TRBJ1-1, with D unclear. The CDR3 DNA follows: TGTGCCAGCAGTGTTTACCGCGGCACTGAAGCTTTCTTT. Its translation: CASSVYRGTEAFF.